This TCR beta chain was sequenced for a study of cytomegalovirus exposure and HLA in healthy donors (dated by TCRdb to about 2017). For context, the study as a whole: According to an earlier analysis of around 600 of the donors, about 190 million T cells yielded 117 million unique TCR beta sequences and about 280 Gb of sequence data. Approximately 310 gigabases of sequencing data and approximately 85 million unique TCR sequences were included in an early release covering about 600 HLA-typed donors. Among the approximately 400 genotyped donors, around 81% belonged to the genetic ancestry cluster associated with self-reported Caucasian donors. The study aimed to test whether signatures of past pathogen exposure could be identified by cataloging public T cell receptors. The T cell repertoires of under 750 subjects were profiled by immunosequencing and related to cytomegalovirus serostatus. In addition to the first cohort of about 650 subjects, a separate validation cohort of approximately 130 different subjects was used. To predict cytomegalovirus infection status, the study brought together high-throughput TCR immunosequencing, statistical association of individual TCRs with disease status, and machine learning. A later analysis re-examined previously published TCR beta repertoires from 600 to 700 donors and added high-resolution HLA genotyping to investigate patterns of TCR occurrence. The later analysis used no new phenotypic data to find candidate immune exposures, relying instead on TCR beta sequences and their occurrence across donors. An earlier analysis of roughly 600 of the donors used high-throughput TCR beta sequencing to judge whether each TCR beta V gene segment behaved as functional or pseudogenic. Alongside the repertoire data, information on donor age, sex, ethnicity and CMV serostatus was compiled. A later genetic analysis used genome-wide SNP genotypes for about three fifths of the 666 donors, treating that subset as a discovery cohort. Every discovery cohort repertoire had been produced on one sequencing platform. HLA typing covered class I and class II loci at four-digit resolution. Typing coverage differed by locus: A, B, C, DRB1 and DQB1 were typed in roughly 620-630 donors, DQA1 in roughly 500, DPA1 in 600 to 610, and DPB1 in 400 to 480. About five DR-DQ haplotypes were treated as single units for association and clustering because of strong linkage in the cohort. Among roughly 400 genotyped donors of the cohort, an average of approximately 240,000 unique TCR beta nucleotide sequences was sequenced per donor, of which about 18% were non-productive. Summary of the overall study and its limitations: The study gave a list of 150 to 200 TCR beta chains associated with cytomegalovirus. A later analysis found that TCR association rates varied across HLA loci, with DRB1 alleles showing the most associated TCRs and HLA-C alleles the fewest. A later genetic analysis reported fewer N-insertions in productive TCRs among donors in an Asian-associated ancestry cluster than the approximately 670-donor mean. The cohort was sequenced for TCR beta chains only, and without alpha or paired-chain data the features that could be detected were limited. Assigning TCR associations to individual alleles was difficult when HLA alleles, especially DR and DQ, strongly co-occurred. A few of the identified cytomegalovirus-associated TCR beta chains were confirmed in vitro to be specific for cytomegalovirus antigens. The authors suggested that the approach could potentially be extended to other disease states and immunological phenotypes. A later analysis found that HLA-associated TCR beta chains were more clonally expanded and had lower generation probabilities than equally common non-associated chains. A later analysis associated 16,951 TCR beta sequences with specific HLA alleles at a false discovery rate of 0.05. CMV serostatus was the only immune exposure information available for the cohort. Most TCR sequences were observed very rarely across donors, whereas some public TCRs were present in many individuals. A later analysis found that most CMV-associated TCR beta chains appeared HLA-restricted, with HLA associations seemingly driven largely by CMV exposure. A further reported finding was that TCR beta sequences accurately predicted the HLA-A and HLA-B alleles for most subjects in the first cohort. Correlated functional status among segregating V segments might reflect linkage disequilibrium, but an unknown experimental factor could not be ruled out. The 87-base-pair reads could not distinguish some IMGT-functional V segments, including TRBV6-2 and TRBV6-3, so those segments were excluded. In both the original and validation cohorts, the classifier was reported to diagnose cytomegalovirus status with high specificity and sensitivity. According to a later analysis, parvovirus B19, influenza, CMV and Epstein-Barr virus appeared linked to several top co-occurrence clusters. A later genetic analysis associated a missense DCLRE1C variant with V-gene and J-gene trimming of TCR beta chains, and an independent cohort replicated the association. Presence/absence analyses assumed roughly uniform sequencing depth across donors, an assumption that may not hold. HLA typing was unavailable for some donors at each locus, so association tests used only the typed subset. In an earlier analysis of approximately 590 of the donors, most TCR beta V segments appeared in productive rearrangements about 87% or about 30% of the time, broadly matching IMGT annotations. A cluster of highly shared sequence variants was judged likely to be a technical artifact of the sequencing pipeline. Because counts were too low, about 15 rarely observed V segments, including chromosome 9 orphons, were left out of the earlier analysis of approximately 580 of the donors.

The cohort was made up of about 610 healthy bone marrow donors. Cohort members were all nominally healthy when sampled, although unrecorded immune exposures were likely present. The donor tested CMV seropositive, placing the donor among the 289 seropositive members of the cohort. Each donor provided a peripheral blood sample, and peripheral blood mononuclear cells were used for TCR beta sequencing. Genomic DNA extraction from the blood cell samples was performed with the Qiagen DNeasy Blood Extraction Kit. From the cysteine up to the phenylalanine, the CDR3 has a length of 13 residues. CDR3 DNA is the only sequence kept; it has 39 bases, read in frame from the first base. Here V drops 2 bases and J drops 7 bases, and the junction holds 2 bases not matched to any gene. The germline V gene sets CDR1 to SGHTS and CDR2 to YDEGEE. Library preparation was by the immunoSEQ multiplex PCR assay. The multiplex PCR relied on a mix of 60 forward primers for TCR Vbeta segments and 13 reverse primers for TCR Jbeta segments. Amplification of the CDR3 region of rearranged TCR beta genes was performed with a multiplex PCR assay on genomic DNA. Amplified TCR beta libraries were sequenced as 87-base-pair reads on the Illumina HiSeq System. In the source study's methods: A later analysis tallied 75 million to 95 million unique TCR beta chains across the approximately 670 repertoires, and around 9.9 million of those chains were shared by two or more donors. To remove PCR and sequencing errors, raw reads were error-corrected and collapsed into unique sequences using a nearest-neighbor algorithm that merged closely related sequences. Alignment of CDR3 sequences to IMGT reference sequences was used to assign V, D and J gene segments. Each retained sequence needed at least a six-nucleotide match to both a V gene segment and a J gene segment. A rearrangement was called productive if the CDR3 had no stop codons and remained in frame with V and J, and every other rearrangement was called non-productive. CDR3 was defined by IMGT convention, running from the second conserved V-encoded cysteine to the conserved J-encoded phenylalanine. The earlier analysis of roughly 590 of the donors excluded sequences that lacked an unambiguous match to a single V gene segment. An earlier analysis of a few hundred of the donors called V segments functional above 56.7% productive rearrangements and segregating when the between-donor standard deviation exceeded 5%. A statistical classification framework was built to diagnose cytomegalovirus status from the catalog of TCR beta chain sequences. A later analysis assigned V and J genes by comparing TCR nucleotide sequences with IMGT/GENE-DB human TR gene sequences. In a later analysis, CDR3 sequences and most-parsimonious VDJ recombination scenarios were assigned using the TCRdist pipeline. In a later analysis, each TCR beta chain was defined by its CDR3 amino acid sequence together with its V-gene family, and reads lacking a unique V-gene family were excluded. To address suspected cross-contamination and a sequencing artifact, a later analysis removed over 500 highly shared, low-generation-probability nucleotide sequences. In a later analysis, a clonal expansion index was calculated for each public chain from normalized within-repertoire ranks of inferred template counts. In a later analysis, generation probabilities were computed with a VDJ recombination model fitted to out-of-frame rearrangements, and the resulting probabilities were checked against IGoR. A later analysis scored TCR-TCR, TCR-HLA and TCR-CMV co-occurrence with hypergeometric tests, applying a repertoire-size bias correction to TCR pairs. To estimate false discovery rates, a later analysis permuted the HLA or CMV assignments 20 times. A later analysis grouped co-occurring TCRs with DBSCAN, adding TCRdist sequence similarity when clustering within HLA-allele-positive subsets. Repertoires with fewer than 30,000 or more than 120,000 public chains were left out of co-occurrence clustering, as were a few repertoires with anomalous nucleotide sharing. TCRdb limited this immuneACCESS table to in-frame rearrangements with V and J called. A share of clones is missing; checked studies link under half to unresolved V genes, and the rest is unexplained. The V and J calls and the clone size are those of that table, but D and trimming were determined from the DNA. This sample gives around 67,000 clones in total; roughly 74% of them show up just once. Of the sample, 20% to 25% is held by the ten largest clones.

This clone was observed a handful of times. There is no known antigen for this receptor. There are no base qualities to consult, and no much larger clone falls within one base. Sequenced input: PBMCs. This receptor chain uses TRBV5-8 and TRBJ1-5, and 8 junctional nucleotides match TRBD1. The clonotype originates from a woman in her twenties or thirties in good health and CMV-seropositive. Read as DNA, the sequence is TGTGCCAGCAGCTTAGACAGGGGACAGCCCCAGCATTTT. Its protein is CASSLDRGQPQHF.